The present entry profiles one T cell receptor (beta chain) with its context. Time point noted: pre-treatment sample, taken before nivolumab and TIL therapy. Stage 4 NSCLC adults joined between late 2017 and January 2020. The CDR3 sequence is 15 residues long. V lost 5 bases and J 6 bases, leaving 17 bases between the germline ends. Germline loops: CDR1 SGHKS, CDR2 YYEKEE (reference sequence). This record belongs to a study of TIL therapy for anti-PD-1-resistant metastatic lung cancer. In the study overall: A few tumors were EGFR-mutant and two were ALK-rearranged. Tumors carried a median about 1.5 non-synonymous mutations per megabase.

The immunoSEQ assay was v3. The assay was immunoSEQ multiplex PCR, and TCRdb's table has in-frame clones only and misses some. Among 35,000 to 55,000 clones listed, 65% to 80% were seen once. The genes are TRBV5-5 and TRBJ2-2; D may be TRBD1 (6 bases). This specimen consisted of blood, obtained at baseline. The origin of this receptor is a man in his 70s with non-small cell lung cancer. CDR3: CASSRTGYWAGELFF. CDR3 bases: TGTGCCAGCAGTCGAACAGGGTACTGGGCCGGGGAGCTGTTTTTT.